Below, one T cell receptor (beta chain) is given with its context. The CDR3 is 16 amino acids. V lost 1 base, J lost 4 bases, and 11 bases lay in between. Looked up from germline, CDR1 is SGHVS and CDR2 is FNYEAQ. The source of the sample is a study of blood T cell repertoires in COVID-19. Patients of the Seattle cohort, enrolled during active infection, were followed longitudinally. Only in-frame clones appear in the TCRdb table, and some are missing; sequencing was by immunoSEQ multiplex PCR. The table includes hundreds of thousands of clones, 70% to 90% detected once. This chain joins TRBV7-6 and TRBJ1-6; D is unresolved. Material: peripheral blood. The clonotype originates from a woman in her twenties or thirties with COVID-19, enrolled during active disease. The chain's CDR3 is CASSLGGGRYNSPLHF. In DNA form, the CDR3 reads TGTGCCAGCAGCTTAGGAGGTGGCAGATATAATTCACCCCTCCACTTT.